Sequencing of this TCR beta chain was carried out in a study of Graves' ophthalmopathy and Graves' hyperthyroidism (dated by TCRdb to 2016 to 2019). With respect to the entire study: Peripheral blood samples were taken at the time of initial diagnosis, before any treatment was given. The study used TCR beta repertoire signatures to distinguish Graves' ophthalmopathy from Graves' hyperthyroidism and to predict progression to ophthalmopathy. In total, around 140 blood samples were TCR-sequenced: approximately 42 ophthalmopathy, roughly 77 hyperthyroidism and around 17 hyperthyroidism-to-ophthalmopathy patients. To explore V-J signatures that separate ophthalmopathy from hyperthyroidism, a discovery set of about a hundred patients was enrolled, consisting of under 50 with ophthalmopathy and about 60 with stable hyperthyroidism. An independent validation cohort was composed of approximately 19 hyperthyroidism patients and around 16 patients who later progressed from hyperthyroidism to ophthalmopathy. In six or seven hyperthyroidism patients, the T-cell repertoires found in thyroid tissue were compared with those found in blood. Once sampling was done, hyperthyroidism patients were given methimazole at a starting dose of 30 mg daily, while ophthalmopathy patients were given high-dose intravenous methylprednisolone. Beyond this particular receptor, the publication reports: Most expanded thyroid clonotypes with frequency above 0.001 were also detected in blood, suggesting blood repertoires may reflect the thyroid immune response. The 13-signature model separated ophthalmopathy from stable hyperthyroidism with 85% to 90% sensitivity and just under 84% specificity in cross-validation, and 80%/75% in the test set. In validation, the model predicted ophthalmopathy progression with about 71% sensitivity and around 72% specificity; around twelve predicted patients were CT-confirmed with GO in a median of around 6.5 months. Sample size was not statistically predetermined, and group allocation was not concealed from the investigators.

The ophthalmopathy patients had moderately to severely active disease, with a Clinical Activity Score of 3 or higher, a NOSPECS grade of 4 or higher, and a disease duration of less than 3 months. Patients were excluded if they had other autoimmune diseases, uncontrolled infections, pregnancy or lactation. Diagnosis relied on clinical symptoms, serum thyroxine, TRAb, thyroid ultrasound and orbital computed tomography. Ficoll-Paque density gradient centrifugation was used to isolate PBMCs from around 10 ml of fresh peripheral blood. Total RNA was extracted using Trizol reagent, and RNA quality was checked on an Agilent 2100 Bioanalyzer. For repertoire sequencing, the TCR beta CDR3 regions were amplified from RNA transcripts. The first round was an RT-PCR using HTBI primers with the Qiagen OneStep RT-PCR kit, and this first round was followed by a second-round multiplex PCR, then size selection and purification. Sequencing of the libraries was carried out on an Illumina HiSeq2000 in paired-end mode with 100 bp reads. The authors' pipeline ran thus. SOAPnuke was used to process the reads, throwing out any read that had adapters, had uncalled bases, had a mean Phred below 15, or lacked an exact constant-primer or identifier match. COPE v1.2.5 was used to merge the high-quality paired reads. Each unique nucleotide sequence was defined as a clonotype, and clonotypes were aligned to IMGT TRB V, D and J references with MiTCR v1.1. Only V-J combinations with frequency above 0.0001 were analysed, covering about 99% of repertoires. For each V-J combination, a TCR clonal expansion and chaos score was defined as the ratio of F50 clonal expansion to chaos observed in the TCRdist matrix. Features were reduced by Welch's t-statistics and random forest to 10 to 15 V-J combinations, which fed a naive Bayes classifier. The similarity between thyroid and blood repertoires was quantified using the Morisita-Horn index. The public reads were run again by TCRdb, first through fastp at Q25 and then through MiXCR, and only productive beta chains were kept. A single entry per CDR3 protein holds the most common genes and DNA from its merged rows. TCRdb assigned the V and J calls; the authors' analysis was not used. The sample records hundreds of thousands of distinct CDR3 sequences, about 41% of which are singletons. The ten most abundant clones make up over 2.5% of the sample.

The CDR3, cysteine through phenylalanine, is 15 amino acids long. Just the 45-base CDR3 DNA is kept, in frame starting at base 1. For CDR1 and CDR2, the germline V gene lists ENHRY and SYGVKD. A note on this clonotype: Its antigen is currently not known. At one end, the junction sequence differs from germline, possibly due to a read error.

The receptor comes from an adult man with Graves' ophthalmopathy. Sequences were obtained from peripheral blood. The receptor chain draws on TRBV10-3 and TRBJ2-5; no confident D gene assignment can be made. The nucleotide sequence reads as follows: TGTGCCAGCAGTCAGCCCCTGGCGCACCAAGAGACCCAGTACTTC. Translated, this gives CASSQPLAHQETQYF.